The 21 T cell receptor beta chains below come from one sample, sequenced in a study of blood T cell repertoires in COVID-19. TCRdb's copy holds only in-frame clones and misses some; the assay was immunoSEQ multiplex PCR. The sample contains over 200,000 clones, 92% of which appear only once. The specimen sequenced was peripheral blood. The receptor set was obtained from a man between 60 and 70 years old with COVID-19, enrolled during active disease.

This chain connects TRBV30 to TRBJ1-3; no definite D call. The CDR3 is made up of 12 amino acids. V was shortened by 5 bases and J by 3 bases, with 8 bases between the two germline ends. Per germline, CDR1 GTSNPN and CDR2 SVGIG (reference sequence). CDR3 DNA: TGTGCCTGGGCCTACTTTGGAAACACCATATATTTT. Translating it yields CAWAYFGNTIYF.

The CDR3 coding sequence is TGTGCCAGCAGCTTAAGCCCCGCGTCTTCACCCCTCCACTTT. Translation: CASSLSPASSPLHF. The J gene is TRBJ1-6, the V gene TRBV7-3; D not resolved. The length of the CDR3 is 14 residues. In germline, CDR1 is SGHTA, CDR2 FQGTGA. V lost 1 base, J lost 9 bases, and 10 bases lay in between.

This clone appeared once. This sequence joins TRBV5-4 and TRBJ2-7; D might be TRBD1 (5 bases). The V end lost 4 bases, the J end lost 2 bases, and 7 bases lay between the germline ends. The CDR3 runs 12 residues. From germline, CDR1 is SGHNT and CDR2 YYREEE (reference sequence). The CDR3 nucleotides are TGTGCCAGCAGCACAGGTACCTACGAGCAGTACTTC. Residues: CASSTGTYEQYF.

The chain employs TRBV18 and TRBJ2-6, with a tentative D call TRBD2 (6 bases). The CDR3 spans 17 residues. V was shortened by 4 bases and J by 2 bases, with 15 bases between the two germline ends. CDR1 and CDR2 from the germline V gene are KGHSH and LQKENI. The CDR3 DNA reads TGTGCCAGCTCACAAGGGCTTGGCGGGACTGGGGCCAACGTCCTGACTTTC. This codes for CASSQGLGGTGANVLTF.

The count of this clone is one. The genes are TRBV3-1 (or the pseudogene TRBV3-2) and TRBJ1-6, with TRBD1 matching over 8 bases. Germline assignment: CDR1 LGHDT and CDR2 YNNKEL (reference sequence). CDR3 size: 15 residues. J lost 7 bases, V lost 2 bases, and 4 bases had no gene match. For the CDR3, the DNA is TGTGCCAGCAGCCAATCAGACAGGGGCAATTCACCCCTCCACTTT. It encodes CASSQSDRGNSPLHF.

The chain is built from TRBV5-4 and TRBJ2-1, with 9 bases that match TRBD2. J was trimmed by 8 bases and V by 0 bases; bases with no gene match: 9. The CDR3 has 16 amino acids. Germline V gene sequence: CDR1 SGHNT, CDR2 YYREEE (reference sequence). DNA for the CDR3: TGTGCCAGCAGCTTGGAGCGCGGGGGGGCCATGGATGAGCAGTTCTTC. Residues: CASSLERGGAMDEQFF. Full variable domain (rest looked up from reference TRBV5-4 and TRBJ2-1): ETGVTQSPTHLIKTRGQQVTLRCSSQSGHNTVSWYQQALGQGPQFIFQYYREEENGRGNFPPRFSGLQFPNYSSELNVNALELDDSALYLCASSLERGGAMDEQFFGPGTRLTVL.

The rearrangement links TRBV10-1 to TRBJ1-1; tentatively, D is TRBD1 (6 bases). V dropped 6 bases and J dropped 3 bases, with 11 bases sitting between them. Germline-derived CDR1 and CDR2 are WNHNN and SYGVQD (reference sequence). There are 13 residues in the CDR3. The CDR3 here is CASSPQGYTEAFF. As DNA, the CDR3 is TGCGCCAGCAGCCCCCAGGGGTACACTGAAGCTTTCTTT.

V gene TRBV5-1 combines with J gene TRBJ1-2; D is unresolved. V lost 4 bases and J lost 3, with 22 bases in between. Germline V gene data show CDR1 as SGHRS and CDR2 as YFSETQ. The CDR3 spans 17 residues. CDR3 in amino acids: CASSVTQHAARDYGYTF. The CDR3 coding sequence is TGCGCCAGCAGCGTCACTCAACATGCGGCTCGGGACTATGGCTACACCTTC.

The chain combines TRBV11-2 with TRBJ2-3, with a possible D match to TRBD2 (5 bases). CDR1 SGHAT and CDR2 FQNNGV come from the germline V gene. V lost 5 bases and J lost 4, with 10 bases in between. This CDR3 is 13 amino acids long. In DNA, the CDR3 is TGTGCCAGCAGCGCGGGCTATGCAGATACGCAGTATTTT. Amino acid sequence: CASSAGYADTQYF.

In DNA, the CDR3 is TGTGCCAGCATAAATATAGGGCGGGGTTACGGTGGCTACACCTTC. This encodes CASINIGRGYGGYTF. The chain recombines TRBV6-5 with TRBJ1-2; D gene ambiguous. CDR1 is MNHEY, CDR2 SVGAGI, per germline. The germline V and J ends were trimmed by 7 bases and 7 bases, with 22 bases remaining between them. CDR3 length: 15 residues.

The chain is built from TRBV6-6 and TRBJ1-1; a possible D gene is TRBD1 (5 bases). Germline-derived CDR1 and CDR2 are MNHNY and SVGAGI (reference sequence). V lost 0 bases to trimming and J lost 3 bases, with 11 bases between them. The length of the CDR3 is 15 residues. CDR3 sequence (DNA): TGTGCCAGCAGTTACTCTACGTTGGGGCACACTGAAGCTTTCTTT. This translates into CASSYSTLGHTEAFF.

The gene calls are TRBV27 and TRBJ2-1, with 7 bases aligning to TRBD2. Germline V gene data show CDR1 as MNHEY and CDR2 as SMNVEV (reference sequence). V shed 7 bases, J shed 8 bases, and the junction held 8 bases outside the gene matches. The CDR3 consists of 13 residues. The CDR3 sequence is CASTPWGGHEQFF. CDR3 bases: TGTGCCAGCACCCCCTGGGGGGGACATGAGCAGTTCTTC.

The chain combines TRBV5-1 with TRBJ1-2, with 7 bases fitting TRBD1. CDR1 and CDR2 from the germline V gene are SGHRS and YFSETQ. The ends lost 0 bases at V and 4 bases at J; junction bases unmatched: 6. The CDR3 is made up of 15 amino acids. The chain's CDR3 is CASSLDRGPSYGYTF. In nucleotides, the CDR3 is TGCGCCAGCAGCTTGGACAGGGGACCTAGCTATGGCTACACCTTC. Combining the CDR3 with reference TRBV5-1 and TRBJ1-2 gives the whole variable domain KAGVTQTPRYLIKTRGQQVTLSCSPISGHRSVSWYQQTPGQGLQFLFEYFSETQRNKGNFPGRFSGRQFSNSRSEMNVSTLELGDSALYLCASSLDRGPSYGYTFGSGTRLTVV.

V and J are TRBV7-9 and TRBJ2-5, with 9 bases lining up with TRBD2. This CDR3 has 15 amino acids. V shed 5 bases and J 2 bases; nucleotides not matched to a gene: 6. Looked up from germline, CDR1 is SEHNR and CDR2 is FQNEAQ (reference sequence). The CDR3 DNA is TGTGCCAGCAGCCCCCCCACTAGCGGGCAAGAGACCCAGTACTTC. Protein sequence: CASSPPTSGQETQYF.

The V call is TRBV29-1, the J call TRBJ2-4; 7 bases line up with TRBD1. The CDR3 covers 14 residues. The germline CDR1 and CDR2 sequences are SQVTM and ANQGSEA. J was trimmed by 0 bases and V by 4 bases; bases with no gene match: 3. Here the CDR3 DNA reads TGCAGCGTTGCGCACAGGGGAGCCAAAAACATTCAGTACTTC. Residues: CSVAHRGAKNIQYF.

The chain carries TRBV12-3 or TRBV12-4 and TRBJ1-2, with D perhaps matching TRBD1 (5 bases). The V end was cut by 3 bases, the J end by 2 bases, with 7 bases between. This CDR3 region has 13 residues. The CDR3 here is CASSLTANYGYTF. In DNA form, the CDR3 reads TGTGCCAGCAGTTTGACAGCGAACTATGGCTACACCTTC.

The chain combines TRBV5-8 with TRBJ1-1, with D possibly TRBD1 on 6 matching bases. The germline CDR1 and CDR2 sequences are SGHTS and YDEGEE. The CDR3 sequence is 14 residues long. The V and J ends lost 4 bases and 1 base respectively, with 11 bases between them. CDR3 in amino acids: CASSRKTGNTEAFF. CDR3 DNA sequence: TGTGCCAGCAGCCGAAAGACAGGGAACACTGAAGCTTTCTTT.

This clone was observed many times. The rearrangement joins TRBV20-1 to TRBJ1-5, with a tentative D call TRBD1 (5 bases). CDR3 length: 15 residues. Trimming removed 3 bases at V and 0 bases at J, with 12 bases between. Germline assignment: CDR1 DFQATT and CDR2 SNEGSKA (reference sequence). The CDR3 spells CSASEGPYSNQPQHF. In DNA, the CDR3 is TGCAGTGCTAGTGAGGGGCCTTATAGCAATCAGCCCCAGCATTTT.

The V gene is TRBV7-2, the J gene TRBJ1-4; 7 nucleotides agree with TRBD1. This CDR3 spans 14 amino acids. V lost 3 bases, J lost 5 bases, and 3 bases stayed unmatched. Germline V gene data show CDR1 as SGHTA and CDR2 as FQGNSA. In nucleotides, the CDR3 is TGTGCCAGCAGCTTTGCAGGGGGGAATGAAAAACTGTTTTTT. It encodes CASSFAGGNEKLFF.

This rearrangement joins TRBV5-4 to TRBJ2-3, with TRBD2 matching over 12 bases. This CDR3 is built from 17 residues. V lost 3 bases to trimming and J lost 7 bases; unmatched junction nucleotides: 12. Germline-derived CDR1 and CDR2 are SGHNT and YYREEE (reference sequence). CDR3 sequence: CASSSASGLAGFYTQYF. For the CDR3, the DNA is TGTGCCAGCAGCTCAGCCAGTGGACTAGCGGGGTTTTATACGCAGTATTTT.

The count of this clone is one. The chain joins TRBV4-3 to TRBJ2-1; D ambiguous. Trimming left V 0 bases short and J 0 bases short, with 12 bases between. CDR3 length equals 17 residues. The germline CDR1 and CDR2 sequences are LGHNA and YSLEER. CDR3 protein: CASSQEKFPSSYNEQFF. The CDR3 region has the DNA TGCGCCAGCAGCCAAGAAAAATTCCCGAGCTCCTACAATGAGCAGTTCTTC.